This T cell receptor beta chain originates from a study of cytomegalovirus exposure and HLA in healthy donors (dated by TCRdb to between 2016 and 2019). Regarding the study in general: An earlier analysis of fewer than 750 of the donors reported 276 Gb of sequence data and around 120 million unique TCR beta sequences obtained from roughly 180 million T cells. HLA typing covered class I and class II loci at four-digit resolution. The study was designed to test whether signatures of past pathogen exposure could be identified by cataloging public T cell receptors. All discovery cohort repertoires had been generated using a single sequencing platform. Along with the roughly 710-subject first cohort, a separate validation cohort of over a hundred different subjects was used. The T cell repertoires of 670 or so subjects were profiled by immunosequencing and related to cytomegalovirus serostatus. A later genetic analysis used genome-wide SNP genotypes for about three fifths of the roughly 700 donors, treating that subset as a discovery cohort. To predict cytomegalovirus infection status, the study combined high-throughput TCR immunosequencing, statistical association of individual TCRs with disease status, and machine learning. Rather than using new phenotypic data, the later analysis identified candidate immune exposures from TCR beta sequences and from how often those sequences occurred across donors. Because of strong linkage in the cohort, 5 or 6 DR-DQ haplotypes were treated as single units for association and clustering. The number of donors typed differed by locus, with roughly 629-640 for A, B, C, DRB1 and DQB1, around 500 for DQA1, approximately 580 for DPA1, and 400 to 490 for DPB1. Donor age, sex, ethnicity and CMV serostatus were compiled together with the repertoire data. In an earlier analysis of 500 to 650 of the donors, high-throughput TCR beta sequencing was used to judge whether each TCR beta V gene segment behaved as functional or pseudogenic. An early release that covered approximately 600 HLA-typed donors contained approximately 300 gigabases of sequencing data and 80 million or so unique TCR sequences. Among roughly 400 genotyped donors of the cohort, an average of about 240,000 unique TCR beta nucleotide sequences was sequenced per donor, of which about 19% were non-productive. To study patterns of TCR occurrence, a later analysis re-analyzed previously published TCR beta repertoires from under 750 donors and added high-resolution HLA genotyping. Of the 300 to 450 genotyped donors, around 81% fell in the genetic ancestry cluster associated with self-reported Caucasian donors.

From cysteine to phenylalanine, the CDR3 is 16 amino acids long. This entry keeps only the CDR3 DNA: 48 bases, framed from base 1. Clipping removes 4 bases from V and 3 bases from J, with 7 as the unmatched junction base count. CDR1 and CDR2 are read off the germline V gene (reference sequence) as SEHNR and FQNEAQ. General findings and caveats noted by the study authors: The study gave a list of 150 to 200 TCR beta chains associated with cytomegalovirus. A later genetic analysis associated a missense DCLRE1C variant with V-gene and J-gene trimming of TCR beta chains, and an independent cohort replicated the association. The 87-base-pair reads could not distinguish some IMGT-functional V segments, including TRBV6-2 and TRBV6-3, so those segments were excluded. In an earlier analysis of 587 of the donors, most TCR beta V segments appeared in productive rearrangements about 87% or about 30% of the time, broadly matching IMGT annotations. A later analysis found that TCR association rates varied across HLA loci, with DRB1 alleles showing the most associated TCRs and HLA-C alleles the fewest. In a later genetic analysis, fewer N-insertions in productive TCRs were reported among donors in an Asian-associated ancestry cluster than the roughly 700-donor mean. The only immune exposure information available for the cohort was CMV serostatus. This cohort had only TCR beta chains sequenced, and the lack of alpha or paired-chain data limited which features could be detected. A later analysis associated about 17,000 TCR beta sequences with specific HLA alleles at a false discovery rate of 0.05. The earlier analysis of about 600 of the donors excluded seventeen rarely observed V segments, including chromosome 9 orphons, because counts were too low. Strong co-occurrence of HLA alleles, especially DR and DQ, made assigning TCR associations to individual alleles difficult. A further reported finding was that TCR beta sequences accurately predicted the HLA-A and HLA-B alleles for most subjects in the first cohort. A cluster of highly shared sequence variants was judged likely to represent a technical artifact of the sequencing pipeline. It was suggested by the authors that the approach could potentially be generalized to other disease states and immunological phenotypes. Across donors, most TCR sequences were observed very rarely, whereas some public TCRs were present in many individuals. In a later analysis, several top co-occurrence clusters were reported to appear linked to parvovirus B19, influenza, CMV and Epstein-Barr virus. Correlated functional status among segregating V segments might reflect linkage disequilibrium, but an unknown experimental factor could not be ruled out. In a later analysis, HLA-associated TCR beta chains were found to be more clonally expanded and to have lower generation probabilities than equally common non-associated chains. Because HLA typing was unavailable for some donors at each locus, only the typed subset was used in association tests. Roughly uniform sequencing depth across donors was assumed in presence/absence analyses, although this assumption may not hold. A few of the identified cytomegalovirus-associated TCR beta chains were confirmed in vitro to be specific for cytomegalovirus antigens. The classifier was reported to diagnose cytomegalovirus status with high specificity and sensitivity in both the original cohort and the validation cohort. In a later analysis, most CMV-associated TCR beta chains were found to appear HLA-restricted, with HLA associations seemingly driven largely by CMV exposure.

Library preparation was by the immunoSEQ multiplex PCR assay. For the multiplex PCR, a mixture combining 60 forward primers for TCR Vbeta segments and 13 reverse primers for TCR Jbeta segments was used. The CDR3 region of rearranged TCR beta genes was amplified from genomic DNA by a multiplex PCR assay. The amplified TCR beta libraries were sequenced on the Illumina HiSeq System as 87-base-pair reads. On the authors' methods: Across the 670 or so repertoires, a later analysis counted 80 million or so unique TCR beta chains, around 10 million of which were shared by at least two donors. Raw reads were error-corrected and collapsed into unique sequences by a nearest-neighbor algorithm in which closely related sequences were merged to remove PCR and sequencing errors. Alignment of CDR3 sequences to IMGT reference sequences was used to assign V, D and J gene segments. For a sequence to be retained, a match of at least six nucleotides to both a V gene segment and a J gene segment was required. Rearrangements were called productive when the CDR3 lacked stop codons and stayed in frame with V and J; all others were non-productive. Following IMGT convention, CDR3 was defined as the stretch from the second conserved V-encoded cysteine up to the conserved J-encoded phenylalanine. The earlier analysis of 500 to 600 of the donors excluded sequences that lacked an unambiguous match to a single V gene segment. In an earlier analysis of about 590 of the donors, a V segment was called functional when productive rearrangements were above 56.7%, and segregating when the standard deviation between donors exceeded 5%. To diagnose cytomegalovirus status from the catalog of TCR beta chain sequences, a statistical classification framework was built. V and J gene assignment, in a later analysis, came from comparing TCR nucleotide sequences with IMGT/GENE-DB human TR gene sequences. Using the TCRdist pipeline, a later analysis assigned CDR3 sequences along with most-parsimonious VDJ recombination scenarios. In a later analysis, each TCR beta chain was defined by its CDR3 amino acid sequence together with its V-gene family, and reads lacking a unique V-gene family were excluded. A later analysis removed 500 to 600 highly shared, low-generation-probability nucleotide sequences to deal with suspected cross-contamination and a sequencing artifact. A later analysis calculated a clonal expansion index for each public chain from normalized within-repertoire ranks of inferred template counts. A later analysis computed generation probabilities with a VDJ recombination model fitted to out-of-frame rearrangements, and checked the results against IGoR. In a later analysis, TCR-TCR, TCR-HLA and TCR-CMV co-occurrence was scored with hypergeometric tests, and a repertoire-size bias correction was applied to TCR pairs. In a later analysis, false discovery rates were estimated by permuting HLA or CMV assignments 20 times. In a later analysis, co-occurring TCRs were grouped using DBSCAN, with TCRdist sequence similarity added in when clustering inside HLA-allele-positive subsets. For co-occurrence clustering, repertoires with fewer than 30,000 or more than 120,000 public chains were excluded, along with a handful of repertoires with anomalous nucleotide sharing. TCRdb re-hosts the immuneACCESS table, in-frame sequences only. Its copies lack some clones; in the studies checked, an unresolved V gene accounts for under half of them, and the cause for the rest is not known. That table is the source of V, J and clone size, and D and trimming were worked out from the DNA. In all, the sample holds over 200,000 clones, and about 83% of those were seen once. The ten largest account for 1.3% of the sample.

The cohort consisted of fewer than 700 healthy bone marrow donors. All cohort members were sampled while nominally healthy, although unrecorded immune exposures were likely present. CMV serostatus was positive for roughly 290 and negative for about half of the roughly 700 cohort members, and was not recorded for this donor. A peripheral blood sample was collected from each donor, and TCR beta sequencing was performed on peripheral blood mononuclear cells. Genomic DNA extraction from the blood cell samples was performed with the Qiagen DNeasy Blood Extraction Kit. This clone came up once. The target of this receptor is not known. Base qualities are not at hand, and no much larger clone is one base apart.

The source is a human donor in good health. The chain links TRBV7-9 with TRBJ2-1, with 9 bases aligning to TRBD2. Sequencing used PBMCs. The DNA reads as follows: TGTGCCAGCAGCTCCACCGGGACTAGCAGCTACAATGAGCAGTTCTTC. Its translation reads: CASSSTGTSSYNEQFF.